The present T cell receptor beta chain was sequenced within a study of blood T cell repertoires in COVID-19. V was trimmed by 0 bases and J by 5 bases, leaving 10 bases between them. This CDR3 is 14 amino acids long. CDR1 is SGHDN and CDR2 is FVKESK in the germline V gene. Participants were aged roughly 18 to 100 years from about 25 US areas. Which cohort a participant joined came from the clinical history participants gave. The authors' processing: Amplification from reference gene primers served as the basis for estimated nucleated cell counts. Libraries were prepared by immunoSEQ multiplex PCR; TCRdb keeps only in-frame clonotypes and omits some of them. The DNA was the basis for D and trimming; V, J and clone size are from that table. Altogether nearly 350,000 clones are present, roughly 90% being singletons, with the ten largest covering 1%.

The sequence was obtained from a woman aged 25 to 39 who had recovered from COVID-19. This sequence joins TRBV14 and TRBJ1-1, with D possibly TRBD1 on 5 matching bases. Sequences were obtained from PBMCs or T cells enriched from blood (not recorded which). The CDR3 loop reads CASSQEGGLTEAFF. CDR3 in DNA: TGTGCCAGCAGCCAAGAGGGGGGATTAACTGAAGCTTTCTTT.